These 2 T cell receptor beta chains were all obtained from the same sample, sequenced in a study of T cells after yellow fever vaccination. Via MiXCR, TCRdb re-called the 5' RACE reads, giving one row per CDR3 protein. The repertoire includes about 150,000 distinct CDR3 sequences, roughly 6.7% of them detected once, and about 0.61% sits in the top ten. Sequencing was performed on CD4+ T cells sorted from PBMCs, taken 10 days after the yellow fever booster vaccination. The receptors derive from a man aged 25 to 45 who received the YFV17D yellow fever vaccine.

This clonotype was picked up many times. The rearrangement uses TRBV5-6 and TRBJ2-3; a possible D gene is TRBD2 (5 bases). The V gene lost 1 base and the J gene lost 2 bases, with 14 bases spanning the gap. The CDR3 runs to 16 residues. CDR1 and CDR2 from the germline V gene are SGHDT and YYEEEE. The CDR3 region is CASSLTGIENTDTQYF. CDR3 nucleotides: TGTGCCAGCAGCTTGACCGGGATAGAGAACACAGATACGCAGTATTTT.

This clonotype was counted ten times or more. The chain is built from TRBV5-6 and TRBJ2-7, with 8 bases fitting TRBD1. The V and J ends lost 4 bases and 7 bases, in that order; junction bases with no gene match: 10. Germline V gives CDR1 SGHDT, CDR2 YYEEEE. The CDR3 is made up of 14 amino acids. The CDR3 nucleotides read TGTGCCAGCAGCCACGGGACAGGAGTACGGGAGCAGTACTTC. Amino acid sequence: CASSHGTGVREQYF. Full variable domain (rest looked up from reference TRBV5-6 and TRBJ2-7): DAGVTQSPTHLIKTRGQQVTLRCSPKSGHDTVSWYQQALGQGPQFIFQYYEEEERQRGNFPDRFSGHQFPNYSSELNVNALLLGDSALYLCASSHGTGVREQYFGPGTRLTVT.